This T cell receptor beta chain was recorded in a study of cytomegalovirus exposure and HLA in healthy donors. Regarding the study as a whole: As immune exposure information, only CMV serostatus was available.

Use of 60 Vbeta and 13 Jbeta primers characterized the PCR. TCRdb's table, derived via immunoSEQ multiplex PCR, lists solely in-frame clones and lacks some. The data show about 73,000 clones, with about two thirds seen just once and approximately 7% held by the top ten. As regards this clone: What it recognizes is unknown.

The specimen was PBMCs. The origin of this receptor is a woman between 45 and 65 years old in good health and CMV-seropositive.

In nucleotides, the CDR3 is TGTGCCAGCAGTTTTGGGACAGGGCACTCTGGGGCCAACGTCCTGACTTTC. Its translation: CASSFGTGHSGANVLTF. J is TRBJ2-6 and V is TRBV27, with 9 nucleotides matching TRBD1. The CDR3 covers 17 residues. Germline values: CDR1 MNHEY, CDR2 SMNVEV (reference sequence). After removal of 3 bases from V and 0 bases from J, the junction contained 3 bases not matched to a gene.